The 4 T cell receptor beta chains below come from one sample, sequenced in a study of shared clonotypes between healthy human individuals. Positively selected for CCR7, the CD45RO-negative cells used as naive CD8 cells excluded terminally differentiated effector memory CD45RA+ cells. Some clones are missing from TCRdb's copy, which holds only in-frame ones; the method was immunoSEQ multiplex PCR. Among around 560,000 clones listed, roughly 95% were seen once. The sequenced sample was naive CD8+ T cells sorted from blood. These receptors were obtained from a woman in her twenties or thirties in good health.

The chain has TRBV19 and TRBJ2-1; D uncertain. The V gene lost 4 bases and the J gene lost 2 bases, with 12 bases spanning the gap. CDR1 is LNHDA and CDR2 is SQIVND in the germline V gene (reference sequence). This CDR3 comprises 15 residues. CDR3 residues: CASSTWTDAYNEQFF. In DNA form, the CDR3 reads TGTGCCAGTAGTACTTGGACCGACGCCTACAATGAGCAGTTCTTC.

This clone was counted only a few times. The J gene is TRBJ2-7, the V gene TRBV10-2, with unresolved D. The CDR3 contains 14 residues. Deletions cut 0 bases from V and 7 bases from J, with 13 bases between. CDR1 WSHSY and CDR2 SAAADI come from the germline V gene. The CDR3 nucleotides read TGCGCCAGCAGTGAGTCCGTGACCCACCGAGAGCAGTACTTC. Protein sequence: CASSESVTHREQYF.

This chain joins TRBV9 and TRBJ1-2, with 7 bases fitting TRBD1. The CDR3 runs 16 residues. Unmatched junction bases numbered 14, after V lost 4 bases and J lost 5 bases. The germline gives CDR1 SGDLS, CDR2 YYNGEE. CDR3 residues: CASSLGGGTVKYGYTF. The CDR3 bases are TGTGCCAGCAGCTTAGGAGGGGGGACAGTTAAGTATGGCTACACCTTC.

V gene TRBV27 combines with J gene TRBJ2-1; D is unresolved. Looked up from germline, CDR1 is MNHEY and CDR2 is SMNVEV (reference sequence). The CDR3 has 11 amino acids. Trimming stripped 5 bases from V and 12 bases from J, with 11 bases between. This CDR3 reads CASSAAGWQFF. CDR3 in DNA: TGTGCCAGCAGTGCCGCCGGGTGGCAGTTCTTC.